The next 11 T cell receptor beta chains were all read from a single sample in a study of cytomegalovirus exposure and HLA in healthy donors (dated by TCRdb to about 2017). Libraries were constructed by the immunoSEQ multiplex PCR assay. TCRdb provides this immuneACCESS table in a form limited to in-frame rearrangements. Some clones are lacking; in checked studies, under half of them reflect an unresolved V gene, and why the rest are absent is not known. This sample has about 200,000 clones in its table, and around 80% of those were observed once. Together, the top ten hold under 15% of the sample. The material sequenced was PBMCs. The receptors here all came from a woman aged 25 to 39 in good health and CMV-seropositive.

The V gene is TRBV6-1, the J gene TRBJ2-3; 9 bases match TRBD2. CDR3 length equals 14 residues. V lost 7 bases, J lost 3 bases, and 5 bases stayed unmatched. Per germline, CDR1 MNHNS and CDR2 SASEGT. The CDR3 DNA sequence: TGTGCCAGCACGGCGGCGGGAGGGACAGATACGCAGTATTTT. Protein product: CASTAAGGTDTQYF.

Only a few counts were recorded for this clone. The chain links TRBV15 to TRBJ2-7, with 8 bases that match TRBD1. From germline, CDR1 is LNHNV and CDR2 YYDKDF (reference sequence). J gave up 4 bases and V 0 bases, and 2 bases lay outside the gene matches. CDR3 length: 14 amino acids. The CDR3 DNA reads TGTGCCACCAGCAGAGAAAGGACAGGGTACGAGCAGTACTTC. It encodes CATSRERTGYEQYF.

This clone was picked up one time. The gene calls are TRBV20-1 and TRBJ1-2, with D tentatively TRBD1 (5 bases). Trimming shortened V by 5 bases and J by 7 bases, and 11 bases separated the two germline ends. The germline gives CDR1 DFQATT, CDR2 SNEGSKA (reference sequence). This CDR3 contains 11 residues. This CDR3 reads CSAARGGGYTF. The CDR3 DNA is TGCAGTGCTGCAAGGGGCGGTGGCTACACCTTC.

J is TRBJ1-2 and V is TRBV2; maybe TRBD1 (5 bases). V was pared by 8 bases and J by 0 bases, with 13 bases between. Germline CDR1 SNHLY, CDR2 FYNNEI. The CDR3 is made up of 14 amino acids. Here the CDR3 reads CASFSGDANYGYTF. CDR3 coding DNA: TGTGCCAGCTTCAGCGGGGACGCTAACTATGGCTACACCTTC.

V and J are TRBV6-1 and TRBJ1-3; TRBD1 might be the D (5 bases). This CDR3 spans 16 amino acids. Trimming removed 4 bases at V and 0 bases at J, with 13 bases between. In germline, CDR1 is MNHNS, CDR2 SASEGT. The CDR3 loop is CASSGQMVSSGNTIYF. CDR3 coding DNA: TGTGCCAGCAGTGGACAGATGGTCAGCTCTGGAAACACCATATATTTT.

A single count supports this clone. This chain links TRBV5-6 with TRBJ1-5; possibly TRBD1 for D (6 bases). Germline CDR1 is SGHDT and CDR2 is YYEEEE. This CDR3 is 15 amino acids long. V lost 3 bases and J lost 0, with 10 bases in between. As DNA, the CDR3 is TGTGCCAGCAGCTCACAGGGTCATAGCAATCAGCCCCAGCATTTT. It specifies CASSSQGHSNQPQHF.

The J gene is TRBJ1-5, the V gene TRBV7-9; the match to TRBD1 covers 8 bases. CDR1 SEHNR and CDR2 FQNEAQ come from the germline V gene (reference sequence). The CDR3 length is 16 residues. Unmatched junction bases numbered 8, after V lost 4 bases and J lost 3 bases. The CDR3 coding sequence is TGTGCCAGCAGCTCCGGACAGGGAGAATTCAATCAGCCCCAGCATTTT. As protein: CASSSGQGEFNQPQHF.

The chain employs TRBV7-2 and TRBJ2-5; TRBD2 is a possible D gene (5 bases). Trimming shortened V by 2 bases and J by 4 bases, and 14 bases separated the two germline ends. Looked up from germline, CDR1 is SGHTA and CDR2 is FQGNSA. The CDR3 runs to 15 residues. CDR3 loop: CASSLRKGVGETQYF. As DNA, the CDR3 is TGTGCCAGCAGCTTAAGGAAGGGAGTTGGAGAGACCCAGTACTTC.

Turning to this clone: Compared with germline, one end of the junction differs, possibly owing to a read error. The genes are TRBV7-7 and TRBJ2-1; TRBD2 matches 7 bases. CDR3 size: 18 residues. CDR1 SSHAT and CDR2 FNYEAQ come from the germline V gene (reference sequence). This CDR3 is CASSLSLGGGIGVNEQFF. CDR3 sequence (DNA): TGTGCTAGCAGCTTATCACTTGGGGGAGGGATAGGTGTTAATGAGCAGTTCTTC.

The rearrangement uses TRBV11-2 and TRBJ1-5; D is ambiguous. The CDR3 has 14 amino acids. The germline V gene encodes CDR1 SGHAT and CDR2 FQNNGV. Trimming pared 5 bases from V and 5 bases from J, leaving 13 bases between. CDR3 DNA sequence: TGTGCCAGCAGCCCTATTGGAGGGTATCAGCCCCAGCATTTT. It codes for CASSPIGGYQPQHF. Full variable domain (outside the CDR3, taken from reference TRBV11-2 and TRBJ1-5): EAGVAQSPRYKIIEKRQSVAFWCNPISGHATLYWYQQILGQGPKLLIQFQNNGVVDDSQLPKDRFSAERLKGVDSTLKIQPAKLEDSAVYLCASSPIGGYQPQHFGDGTRLSIL.

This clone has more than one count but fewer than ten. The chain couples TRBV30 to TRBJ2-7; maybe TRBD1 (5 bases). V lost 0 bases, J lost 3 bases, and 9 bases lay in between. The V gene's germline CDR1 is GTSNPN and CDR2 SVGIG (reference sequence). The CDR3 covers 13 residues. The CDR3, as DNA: TGTGCCTGGAGTGTTAGTGACAGCTACGAGCAGTACTTC. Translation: CAWSVSDSYEQYF.